Listed below are T cell receptor beta chains from one sample, sequenced in a study of blood T cell repertoires in COVID-19. Assay used: immunoSEQ multiplex PCR; TCRdb lists only in-frame clones, some missing. The sample consists of 490,000 or so clones, 75% to 90% of them appearing once. The source material was PBMCs or T cells enriched from blood (not recorded which). The receptors here all came from a woman between 55 and 75 years old who had recovered from COVID-19. Both conserved end residues are part of each CDR3. Each record gives: J gene, V gene, D gene, clone size, CDR3 DNA, CDR3 protein. D genes are given only for firm matches. Expanded clones get a size class; other rows say once, few or many, or leave the size out.

J: TRBJ2-3; V: TRBV7-9; D: TRBD1; size: -; DNA: TGTGCCAGCAGACCGGGACAGAGCACAGATACGCAGTATTTT; CDR3: CASRPGQSTDTQYF
J: TRBJ1-4; V: TRBV18; D: -; size: -; DNA: TGTGCCAGCTCTCCTTCTAATGAAAAACTGTTTTTT; CDR3: CASSPSNEKLFF
J: TRBJ1-2; V: TRBV4-1; D: -; size: -; DNA: TGCGCCAGCAGCCAAGATCGAAGGACAGCTTATGGCTACACCTTC; CDR3: CASSQDRRTAYGYTF
J: TRBJ2-4; V: TRBV27; D: -; size: -; DNA: TGTGCCAGCAGGGGGGGAGCCAAAAACATTCAGTACTTC; CDR3: CASRGGAKNIQYF
J: TRBJ1-6; V: TRBV12-5; D: -; size: -; DNA: TGTGCTAGTGGTTTGGTCCATGACCTCCAGACAGTAAATAATTCACCCCTCCACTTT; CDR3: CASGLVHDLQTVNNSPLHF
J: TRBJ1-4; V: TRBV7-9; D: -; size: -; DNA: TGTGCCAGCAGCCCGTCTAATGAAAAACTGTTTTTT; CDR3: CASSPSNEKLFF
J: TRBJ2-1; V: TRBV6-5; D: TRBD2; size: -; DNA: TGTGCCAGCAGTTACCACTCAGCGGGGGCCGGGGGGGAGCAGTTCTTC; CDR3: CASSYHSAGAGGEQFF
J: TRBJ2-3; V: TRBV7-2; D: -; size: -; DNA: TGTGCCAGCAGGTCGGACTACGGTATCGGCACAGATACGCAGTATTTT; CDR3: CASRSDYGIGTDTQYF
J: TRBJ1-2; V: TRBV29-1; D: TRBD1; size: -; DNA: TGCAGCGTTGAAAAAGGGGCAGGGGGAGGCTACACCTTC; CDR3: CSVEKGAGGGYTF
J: TRBJ1-5; V: TRBV24-1; D: TRBD1; size: -; DNA: TGTGCCACCAGTGGGGGACAGGGGAGTTTCAATCAGCCCCAGCATTTT; CDR3: CATSGGQGSFNQPQHF
J: TRBJ2-1; V: TRBV27; D: -; size: -; DNA: TGTGCCAGCTCCCTGAGGGGGGGACCGGTCTTC; CDR3: CASSLRGGPVF
J: TRBJ1-2; V: TRBV6-4; D: -; size: -; DNA: TGTGCCAGCAGACGACATCATACTGCCGGCGACTATGGCTACACCTTC; CDR3: CASRRHHTAGDYGYTF
J: TRBJ1-1; V: TRBV29-1; D: -; size: -; DNA: TGCAGCGTTGAATCGGGGCAGGGAGGGACTGAAGCTTTCTTT; CDR3: CSVESGQGGTEAFF
J: TRBJ1-1; V: TRBV5-1; D: -; size: -; DNA: TGCGCCAGCAGCTTTGTCGCGGGGGACACTGAAGCTTTCTTT; CDR3: CASSFVAGDTEAFF
J: TRBJ1-6; V: TRBV11-2; D: -; size: -; DNA: TGTGCCAGCAGCTTAGAAGAGTACAGTACTTATTCACCCCTCCACTTT; CDR3: CASSLEEYSTYSPLHF
J: TRBJ2-1; V: TRBV6-5; D: -; size: -; DNA: TGTGCCAGCAGTTACTCTGGGGGCGGCTACAATGAGCAGTTCTTC; CDR3: CASSYSGGGYNEQFF
J: TRBJ1-6; V: TRBV19; D: TRBD1; size: -; DNA: TGTGCCAGTACCTCGCCGACAGGGGAGAATTCACCCCTCCACTTT; CDR3: CASTSPTGENSPLHF
J: TRBJ1-5; V: TRBV7-8; D: -; size: -; DNA: TGTGCCAGCAGCAGCGGGGGGGGGCGCGGGAGCAATCAGCCCCAGCATTTT; CDR3: CASSSGGGRGSNQPQHF
J: TRBJ1-3; V: TRBV6-2/TRBV6-3; D: -; size: -; DNA: TGTGCCAGCAGTTTCAGGGGCCGTGGAAACACCATATATTTT; CDR3: CASSFRGRGNTIYF
J: TRBJ2-3; V: TRBV24-1; D: TRBD2; size: -; DNA: TGTGCCACCCCACTAGCGGGGGGGCTCAAAGATACGCAGTATTTT; CDR3: CATPLAGGLKDTQYF
J: TRBJ2-7; V: TRBV6-5; D: -; size: -; DNA: TGTGCCAGCAGTTACACCGGGGGTGTGGGGCTTTACGAGCAGTACTTC; CDR3: CASSYTGGVGLYEQYF
J: TRBJ2-5; V: TRBV11-3; D: TRBD1; size: -; DNA: TGTGCCAGCAGCTTAAGACAGGGGGAGACCCAGTACTTC; CDR3: CASSLRQGETQYF
J: TRBJ1-1; V: TRBV4-1; D: -; size: once; DNA: TGCGCCAGCAGCCTTCTGACAGGAGACACTGAAGCTTTCTTT; CDR3: CASSLLTGDTEAFF
J: TRBJ2-1; V: TRBV14; D: -; size: -; DNA: TGTGCCAGCAGCCAAGTCCATAGGGGGAATGAGCAGTTCTTC; CDR3: CASSQVHRGNEQFF
J: TRBJ1-2; V: TRBV11-2; D: -; size: -; DNA: TGTGCCAGCAGCTTAGATGGGGGCCCTCGGGACTATGGCTACACCTTC; CDR3: CASSLDGGPRDYGYTF
J: TRBJ1-3; V: TRBV12-5; D: -; size: -; DNA: TGTGCTAGTGGTTTGGGACAGTCTGGAAACACCATATATTTT; CDR3: CASGLGQSGNTIYF
J: TRBJ1-4; V: TRBV13; D: -; size: -; DNA: TGTGCCACAAAGGCCGCGGGAGCTAATGAAAAACTGTTTTTT; CDR3: CATKAAGANEKLFF
J: TRBJ2-1; V: TRBV19; D: -; size: -; DNA: TGTGCCAGTAGTATTGGGAGTACCTACAATGAGCAGTTCTTC; CDR3: CASSIGSTYNEQFF
J: TRBJ2-2; V: TRBV3-1/TRBV3-2; D: TRBD2; size: -; DNA: TGTGCCAGCAGCCAAAGGGGAGGGTCCAACACCGGGGAGCTGTTTTTT; CDR3: CASSQRGGSNTGELFF
J: TRBJ2-6; V: TRBV6-5; D: -; size: -; DNA: TGTGCCAGCACCCAGTACTCTGGGGCCAACGTCCTGACTTTC; CDR3: CASTQYSGANVLTF
J: TRBJ2-5; V: TRBV6-5; D: TRBD2; size: -; DNA: TGTGCCAGCGAAATCGGGGGGGCCTGGTGGGAGACCCAGTACTTC; CDR3: CASEIGGAWWETQYF
J: TRBJ2-1; V: TRBV5-1; D: TRBD2; size: -; DNA: TGCGCCAGCAGCTTGAGAGCGGGGGAGCCCTACAATGAGCAGTTCTTC; CDR3: CASSLRAGEPYNEQFF
J: TRBJ1-2; V: TRBV5-4; D: -; size: -; DNA: TGTGCCAGCAGCTTGGCGTCGGACTATGGCTACACCTTC; CDR3: CASSLASDYGYTF
J: TRBJ2-7; V: TRBV5-6; D: -; size: -; DNA: TGTGCCAGCAGCCTTGCAGGTGCGGGGCAGTACTTC; CDR3: CASSLAGAGQYF
J: TRBJ1-2; V: TRBV6-5; D: -; size: -; DNA: TGTGCCAGCAGGGACTGGGGGGGCGGCTACACCTTC; CDR3: CASRDWGGGYTF
J: TRBJ2-7; V: TRBV19; D: TRBD1; size: -; DNA: TGTGCCAGTAGTGCTGGACAGGGGGCCCCCTACGAGCAGTACTTC; CDR3: CASSAGQGAPYEQYF
J: TRBJ1-5; V: TRBV28; D: TRBD1; size: -; DNA: TGTGCCAGCAGTCTGGGGGGCGGACAGGGGTATCAGCCCCAGCATTTT; CDR3: CASSLGGGQGYQPQHF
J: TRBJ2-3; V: TRBV3-1/TRBV3-2; D: -; size: -; DNA: TGTGCCAGCAGCCAATCCGGGGTGGGGGATACGCAGTATTTT; CDR3: CASSQSGVGDTQYF
J: TRBJ2-7; V: TRBV7-9; D: TRBD1; size: -; DNA: TGTGCCAGCAGCGATGCCTTGGACAGGGATGACGAGCAGTACTTC; CDR3: CASSDALDRDDEQYF
J: TRBJ1-4; V: TRBV2; D: -; size: -; DNA: TGTGCCTCTGCCGGGGGTGGTAATGAAAAACTGTTTTTT; CDR3: CASAGGGNEKLFF
J: TRBJ2-5; V: TRBV6-5; D: -; size: -; DNA: TGTGCCAGCAGTTCCAGCCGAGGCCAGTACTTC; CDR3: CASSSSRGQYF
J: TRBJ1-1; V: TRBV10-1; D: TRBD1; size: once; DNA: TGCGCCAGCAGTCCGAACAGGGGCAATGAAGCTTTCTTT; CDR3: CASSPNRGNEAFF
J: TRBJ2-7; V: TRBV9; D: TRBD1; size: few; DNA: TGTGCCAGCAGCGCCAGACAGGGCATCTCCTCCGAGCAGTACTTC; CDR3: CASSARQGISSEQYF
J: TRBJ2-5; V: TRBV5-5; D: -; size: -; DNA: TGTGCCAGCAGCTTGGGGCCAACTAGCAAAGAGACCCAGTACTTC; CDR3: CASSLGPTSKETQYF